This T cell receptor beta chain is drawn from a study of CD8+ T cells in alopecia areata. Across the whole study: Patients in the treated group were given tofacitinib by mouth, 5 to 10 mg twice a day. Treatment ran 6 to 18 months, with 6 months of follow-up afterward.

The germline V and J ends were trimmed by 4 bases and 8 bases, with 15 bases remaining between them. This CDR3 spans 15 amino acids. Germline V lookup: CDR1 MNHEY, CDR2 SVGAGI. Study-wide points: Alopecia totalis/universalis scalp especially showed more expanded CD8+ clones than normal scalp. Alphabeta T cells residing in normal skin are also sequenced in scalp samples.

Peripheral blood samples and lesional scalp punch biopsies were obtained from alopecia areata patients. cDNA serving as the sequencing template came from extracted, reverse transcribed RNA. Generated by immunoSEQ multiplex PCR, the TCRdb table keeps only in-frame clones and is missing some. The repertoire holds over 6,500 clones, roughly 69% seen once, with around 15% in the top ten. As for this clone: Its specificity is not known.

The chain has TRBV6-5 and TRBJ1-6; D may be TRBD1 (6 bases). This receptor was identified in a human donor with alopecia areata. The sample consisted of skin, taken at week 0. CDR3 protein: CASSFSTGPDSPLHF. Here the CDR3 DNA reads TGTGCCAGCAGTTTCTCTACAGGGCCCGATTCACCCCTCCACTTT.